This T cell receptor (beta chain) comes out of a study of OX40 agonist ivuxolimab in advanced cancers. General study points: Which antigen the expanded peripheral T cells recognized is unknown.

The CDR3 has 12 residues. V lost 2 bases, J lost 5 bases, and 7 bases lay in between. From germline, CDR1 is SGHTA and CDR2 FQGNSA. Repertoires were generated with immunoSEQ multiplex PCR, while TCRdb's copy carries only in-frame clones and drops some. The sample has some 78,000 clones, around nine tenths seen once. Note on this clone: The target antigen is unknown.

V and J are TRBV7-2 and TRBJ2-7; D is unresolved. The sequence was collected from an adult with an advanced solid tumor such as melanoma, head and neck, liver or kidney cancer. Source: CD4+ or CD8+ T cells sorted from blood, taken in a trial of the OX40 agonist ivuxolimab. CDR3 amino acids: CASSLSSHEQYF. The CDR3 bases are TGTGCCAGCAGCTTATCGTCCCACGAGCAGTACTTC.